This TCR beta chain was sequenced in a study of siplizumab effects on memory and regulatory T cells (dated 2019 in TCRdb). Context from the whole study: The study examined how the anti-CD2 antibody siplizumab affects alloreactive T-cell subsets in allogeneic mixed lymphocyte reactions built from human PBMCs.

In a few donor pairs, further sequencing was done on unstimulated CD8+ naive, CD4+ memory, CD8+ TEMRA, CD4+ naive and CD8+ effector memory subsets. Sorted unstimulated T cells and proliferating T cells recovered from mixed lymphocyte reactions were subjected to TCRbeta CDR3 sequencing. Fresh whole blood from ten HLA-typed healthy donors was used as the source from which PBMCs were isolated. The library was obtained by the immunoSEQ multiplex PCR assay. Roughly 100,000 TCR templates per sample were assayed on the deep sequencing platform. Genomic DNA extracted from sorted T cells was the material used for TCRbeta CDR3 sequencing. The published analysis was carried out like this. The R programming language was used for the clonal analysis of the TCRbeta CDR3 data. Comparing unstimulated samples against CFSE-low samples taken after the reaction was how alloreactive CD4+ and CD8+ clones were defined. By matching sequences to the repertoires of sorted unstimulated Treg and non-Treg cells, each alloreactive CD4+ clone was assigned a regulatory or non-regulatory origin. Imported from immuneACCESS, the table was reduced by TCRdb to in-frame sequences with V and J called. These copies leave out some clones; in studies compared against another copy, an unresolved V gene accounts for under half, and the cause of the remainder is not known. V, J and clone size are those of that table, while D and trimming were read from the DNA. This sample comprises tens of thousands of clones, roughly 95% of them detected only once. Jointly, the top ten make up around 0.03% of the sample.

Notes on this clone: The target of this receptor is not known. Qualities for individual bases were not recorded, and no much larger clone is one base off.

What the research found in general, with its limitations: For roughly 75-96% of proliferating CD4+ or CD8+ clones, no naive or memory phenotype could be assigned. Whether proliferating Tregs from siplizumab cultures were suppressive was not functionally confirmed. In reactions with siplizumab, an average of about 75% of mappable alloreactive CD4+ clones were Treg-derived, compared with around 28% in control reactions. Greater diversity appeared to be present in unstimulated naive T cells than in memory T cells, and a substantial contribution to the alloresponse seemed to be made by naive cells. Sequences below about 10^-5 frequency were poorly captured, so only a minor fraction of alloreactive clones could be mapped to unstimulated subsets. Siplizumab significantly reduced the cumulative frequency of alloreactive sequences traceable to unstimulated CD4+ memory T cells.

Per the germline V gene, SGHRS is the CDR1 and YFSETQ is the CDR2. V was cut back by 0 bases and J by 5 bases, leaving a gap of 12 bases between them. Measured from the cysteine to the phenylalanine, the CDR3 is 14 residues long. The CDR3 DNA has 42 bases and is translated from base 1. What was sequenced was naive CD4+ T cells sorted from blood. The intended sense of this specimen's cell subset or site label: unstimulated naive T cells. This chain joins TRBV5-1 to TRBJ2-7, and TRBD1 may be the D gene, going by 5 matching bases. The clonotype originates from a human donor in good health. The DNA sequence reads TGCGCCAGCAGCTTGGCGGCAGGGTGGAACGAGCAGTACTTC. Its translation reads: CASSLAAGWNEQYF.